The 30 T cell receptor beta chains below all came from one sample that was sequenced in a study of control samples from healthy donors and cancer patients. TCRdb's copy holds only in-frame clones and misses some; the assay was immunoSEQ multiplex PCR. Seen here are under 300,000 clones, 82% observed once, and the top ten hold 13%. Sequencing was done on a sample of PBMCs. The receptors shown here come from a woman in her sixties or seventies with lung cancer.

The chain employs TRBV5-6 and TRBJ2-3; 14 positions agree with TRBD2. CDR1 is SGHDT, CDR2 YYEEEE, per germline. The V and J ends lost 3 bases and 4 bases, in that order; junction bases with no gene match: 10. The CDR3 covers 18 residues. The CDR3 DNA follows: TGTGCCAGCAGCTGGGGGACTAGCGGGAGTATTTTTTCAGATACGCAGTATTTT. Translating gives CASSWGTSGSIFSDTQYF.

The rearrangement uses TRBV6-5 and TRBJ1-4; D remains ambiguous. V lost 6 bases and J lost 0, with 8 bases in between. Germline V lookup: CDR1 MNHEY, CDR2 SVGAGI. The CDR3 extends over 14 amino acids. CDR3 in amino acids: CASSRTTTNEKLFF. In DNA, the CDR3 is TGTGCCAGCAGCCGGACTACAACTAATGAAAAACTGTTTTTT.

V usage is TRBV27 and J usage is TRBJ2-6; D might be TRBD1 (6 bases). The germline V gene encodes CDR1 MNHEY and CDR2 SMNVEV (reference sequence). Trimming left V 6 bases short and J 3 bases short, with 15 bases between. This CDR3 region has 16 residues. This chain's CDR3 is CASRPTGSYGANVLTF. The CDR3 nucleotides are TGTGCCAGCAGGCCAACAGGGAGTTATGGGGCCAACGTCCTGACTTTC.

The chain employs TRBV6-1 and TRBJ2-5, with TRBD2 matching 8 bases. Trimming cost V 1 base and J 2 bases; bases outside gene matches: 9. Germline V lookup: CDR1 MNHNS, CDR2 SASEGT. The CDR3 contains 17 residues. The CDR3 DNA is TGTGCCAGCAGTGAAGTGTGGGGACTAGGCGTACAAGAGACCCAGTACTTC. Translated: CASSEVWGLGVQETQYF.

This sequence joins TRBV6-5 and TRBJ1-2, with 8 bases that match TRBD1. V was clipped by 2 bases and J by 10 bases; unmatched bases: 9. The CDR3 is 14 amino acids. Per the germline V gene, CDR1 is MNHEY and CDR2 is SVGAGI. CDR3 sequence (DNA): TGTGCCAGCAGTTACGGGACAGGAGGGATCGACTACACCTTC. The encoded protein is CASSYGTGGIDYTF.

There are many counts of this clone. The V and J genes are TRBV10-3 and TRBJ1-5; D call uncertain. The CDR3 spans 17 residues. Germline V gene sequence: CDR1 ENHRY, CDR2 SYGVKD. The V gene lost 2 bases and the J gene lost 2 bases, with 16 bases spanning the gap. The DNA for the CDR3 is TGTGCCATCAGTGAGCCCCCCACCCCGAGGGGCAATCAGCCCCAGCATTTT. Translated, it gives CAISEPPTPRGNQPQHF.

V is TRBV4-1 and J is TRBJ1-4; 7 nucleotides agree with TRBD1. Looked up from germline, CDR1 is MGHRA and CDR2 is YSYEKL. The CDR3 length is 16 residues. Germline trimming cut 4 bases from V and 6 bases from J; bases unmatched to any gene: 11. CDR3 DNA: TGCGCCAGCAGCCTTTTTGGACAGGTCAACGATGAAAAACTGTTTTTT. Amino acids: CASSLFGQVNDEKLFF.

In this sample, this clone turned up once. The chain carries TRBV6-6 and TRBJ1-3, with 9 bases that match TRBD1. The V gene end was trimmed by 5 bases and the J gene end by 4 bases; junction bases not matched to a gene: 3. The CDR3 extends over 14 amino acids. CDR1 is MNHNY and CDR2 is SVGAGI in the germline V gene (reference sequence). The CDR3 loop reads CASSTGGAGNTIYF. In nucleotides, the CDR3 is TGTGCCAGCAGTACAGGGGGCGCAGGAAACACCATATATTTT.

This clone has only one observation. The gene calls are TRBV11-2 and TRBJ1-1, with D perhaps matching TRBD1 (6 bases). V was clipped by 8 bases and J by 1 base, with 11 bases between them. Germline V gene lookup returns CDR1 SGHAT and CDR2 FQNNGV. This CDR3 has 13 amino acids. The DNA for the CDR3 is TGTGCCAGCTCCATACAGGGGAACACTGAAGCTTTCTTT. Protein sequence: CASSIQGNTEAFF.

This rearrangement joins TRBV5-6 to TRBJ2-7, with TRBD2 matching over 7 bases. V shed 1 base and J 2 bases; nucleotides not matched to a gene: 12. The CDR3 extends over 17 amino acids. Per the germline V gene, CDR1 is SGHDT and CDR2 is YYEEEE. The CDR3 loop reads CASSLMAGDSRPYEQYF. The CDR3 coding sequence is TGTGCCAGCAGCTTGATGGCGGGAGATTCGCGCCCCTACGAGCAGTACTTC. Full variable domain (missing parts from reference TRBV5-6 and TRBJ2-7): DAGVTQSPTHLIKTRGQQVTLRCSPKSGHDTVSWYQQALGQGPQFIFQYYEEEERQRGNFPDRFSGHQFPNYSSELNVNALLLGDSALYLCASSLMAGDSRPYEQYFGPGTRLTVT.

The V and J genes are TRBV5-1 and TRBJ1-2; 9 bases match TRBD1. J gave up 4 bases and V 6 bases, and 13 bases lay outside the gene matches. The CDR3 length is 16 residues. Germline loops: CDR1 SGHRS, CDR2 YFSETQ. In DNA, the CDR3 is TGCGCCAGCACCCCGGACAGGGGAGGGGGATCCTATGGCTACACCTTC. Its protein is CASTPDRGGGSYGYTF.

V gene TRBV18 combines with J gene TRBJ1-2; maybe TRBD1 (5 bases). CDR1 and CDR2 (germline): KGHSH, LQKENI. The ends were cut back, 5 bases at V and 7 bases at J, with 14 bases in the middle. This CDR3 spans 13 amino acids. In DNA, the CDR3 is TGTGCCAGCTCAACGGGGGGAGGAGGTGGCTACACCTTC. Protein product: CASSTGGGGGYTF.

The chain links TRBV29-1 to TRBJ2-2; 7 nucleotides line up with TRBD2. The CDR3 sequence is 14 residues long. The junction had 9 bases not matched to a gene; V was cut back by 5 bases and J by 6 bases. CDR1 and CDR2 (germline): SQVTM, ANQGSEA. The CDR3 DNA follows: TGCAGCGTTTCCCCCCGCAGCGGGGCCGGGGAGCTGTTTTTT. Its protein is CSVSPRSGAGELFF.

This clone was observed a few times. The V and J genes are TRBV19 and TRBJ2-7; D may correspond to TRBD1 or TRBD2 (6 bases each). The CDR3 sequence is 18 residues long. Trimming cost V 7 bases and J 2 bases, with 27 bases left between them. CDR1 LNHDA and CDR2 SQIVND come from the germline V gene (reference sequence). CDR3 in amino acids: CASTPRAGRRGGTYEQYF. As DNA, the CDR3 is TGTGCCAGTACCCCCCGGGCAGGCCGGCGAGGGGGGACCTACGAGCAGTACTTC.

This chain uses TRBV7-3 with TRBJ2-1; 10 bases align to TRBD2. The germline gives CDR1 SGHTA, CDR2 FQGTGA. The CDR3 consists of 15 residues. The ends lost 3 bases at V and 5 bases at J; junction bases unmatched: 4. CDR3: CASSFLAGANNEQFF. CDR3 bases: TGTGCCAGCAGCTTCCTAGCGGGAGCGAACAATGAGCAGTTCTTC.

The CDR3 region is CASSYGLTTDTQYF. DNA of the CDR3: TGTGCCAGTAGTTATGGACTAACCACAGATACGCAGTATTTT. This chain connects TRBV19 to TRBJ2-3, with a tentative D call TRBD2 (6 bases). Trimming took 5 bases from V and 2 from J, leaving 11 bases between them. Germline V lookup: CDR1 LNHDA, CDR2 SQIVND (reference sequence). The CDR3 sequence is 14 residues long.

The V call is TRBV21-1, the J call TRBJ1-2. TRBV21-1 is recorded as a pseudogene. This CDR3 region has 18 residues. This chain's CDR3 is CASSKGGLPLWILYGYTF. The CDR3 bases are TGTGCCAGCAGCAAAGGGGGACTTCCACTATGGATACTCTATGGCTACACCTTC.

A note on this clone: One end of the junction does not line up with germline, which may come from a read error. The chain combines TRBV5-4 with TRBJ1-4, with a possible D match to TRBD1 (6 bases). The CDR3 contains 15 residues. Germline loops: CDR1 SGHNT, CDR2 YYREEE (reference sequence). In DNA, the CDR3 is TGTGCCAGCAGGTTGGACAGTGCAACTAATGAAAAACTGTTTTTT. Protein: CASRLDSATNEKLFF.

This sequence joins TRBV4-2 and TRBJ1-6, with D unclear. Germline values: CDR1 LGHNA, CDR2 YNFKEQ. Between the trimmed V and J ends, which lost 4 bases and 10 bases, there was a span of 17 bases. This CDR3 comprises 15 residues. CDR3 sequence (DNA): TGTGCCAGCAGCCTAGGTATAGTCGACCGATCACCCCTCCACTTT. Residues: CASSLGIVDRSPLHF.

This chain joins TRBV7-3 and TRBJ2-1; 7 nucleotides agree with TRBD1. The germline gives CDR1 SGHTA, CDR2 FQGTGA. After removal of 3 bases from V and 6 bases from J, the junction contained 2 bases not matched to a gene. The CDR3 spans 13 residues. CDR3 protein: CASSLDRSNEQFF. CDR3 in DNA: TGTGCCAGCAGCTTGGACAGGAGCAATGAGCAGTTCTTC.

This chain connects TRBV3-1 (or the pseudogene TRBV3-2) to TRBJ1-2; TRBD1 matches 8 bases. Per the germline V gene, CDR1 is LGHDT and CDR2 is YNNKEL (reference sequence). CDR3 length: 14 residues. The V segment lost 0 bases and the J segment 8 bases; nucleotides outside the gene matches: 5. The CDR3 sequence is CASSQDRTGIGYTF. CDR3 in DNA: TGTGCCAGCAGCCAAGATCGGACAGGGATCGGCTACACCTTC.

This clone has a single count. This sequence joins TRBV12-3 or TRBV12-4 and TRBJ2-1; 8 bases map to TRBD1. The CDR3 spans 13 residues. Germline trimming cut 5 bases from V and 7 bases from J; bases unmatched to any gene: 4. The CDR3 region is CASSRTGTNEQFF. The CDR3 DNA sequence: TGTGCCAGCAGTCGGACAGGGACTAATGAGCAGTTCTTC.

This clone was seen only once. V usage is TRBV7-6 and J usage is TRBJ2-3, with 11 bases aligning to TRBD2. Germline V gene data show CDR1 as SGHVS and CDR2 as FNYEAQ. The CDR3 is made up of 16 amino acids. V dropped 5 bases and J dropped 2; count of bases not matched to a gene: 6. The DNA of the CDR3 is TGTGCCAGCAGCCTCACTAGCGGGGGCATCACAGATACGCAGTATTTT. It encodes CASSLTSGGITDTQYF. Complete variable domain (other parts from reference TRBV7-6 and TRBJ2-3): GAGVSQSPRYKVTKRGQDVALRCDPISGHVSLYWYRQALGQGPEFLTYFNYEAQQDKSGLPNDRFSAERPEGSISTLTIQRTEQRDSAMYRCASSLTSGGITDTQYFGPGTRLTVL.

CDR3 sequence reads: CASSARQGRTEAFF. CDR3 DNA sequence: TGTGCCAGCAGCGCTAGACAGGGTAGGACTGAAGCTTTCTTT. V usage is TRBV7-2 and J usage is TRBJ1-1; 7 positions agree with TRBD1. Germline assignment: CDR1 SGHTA and CDR2 FQGNSA. The CDR3 consists of 14 residues. Trimming cost V 5 bases and J 5 bases; bases outside gene matches: 8.

This chain connects TRBV6-2 or TRBV6-3 to TRBJ1-4; no reliable D call. V was cut by 0 bases and J by 0 bases, with 11 bases left in between. The CDR3 spans 17 residues. Germline V lookup: CDR1 MNHEY, CDR2 SVGEGT. CDR3 in DNA: TGTGCCAGCAGTTACTCGGGGTGGGCCGCAACTAATGAAAAACTGTTTTTT. This translates into CASSYSGWAATNEKLFF.

The rearrangement joins TRBV3-1 (or the pseudogene TRBV3-2) to TRBJ2-3, with TRBD2 matching over 7 bases. V was clipped by 6 bases and J by 2 bases; unmatched bases: 5. This CDR3 region has 14 residues. Germline CDR1 LGHDT, CDR2 YNNKEL (reference sequence). CDR3 sequence: CASSPGLYTDTQYF. Here the CDR3 DNA reads TGTGCCAGCAGTCCGGGACTATACACAGATACGCAGTATTTT.

This clone was recorded many times. The CDR3 loop reads CASSSDRVNYGYTF. The CDR3 nucleotides read TGTGCCAGCAGCAGTGACAGGGTCAACTATGGCTACACCTTC. The rearrangement uses TRBV7-8 and TRBJ1-2, with 7 bases that match TRBD1. The V gene end was trimmed by 5 bases and the J gene end by 2 bases; junction bases not matched to a gene: 5. Germline V gives CDR1 SGHVS, CDR2 FQNEAQ. This CDR3 is built from 14 residues.

The chain employs TRBV5-1 and TRBJ1-6; D is uncertain. This CDR3 comprises 15 residues. V was trimmed by 0 bases and J by 7 bases, leaving 11 bases between them. CDR1 and CDR2 (germline): SGHRS, YFSETQ. CDR3 sequence: CASSLDPGSNSPLHF. The CDR3 region has the DNA TGCGCCAGCAGCTTGGATCCGGGGAGCAATTCACCCCTCCACTTT.

The gene calls are TRBV5-1 and TRBJ1-6; 7 nucleotides line up with TRBD1. The CDR3 runs to 13 residues. V lost 8 bases, J lost 7 bases, and 6 bases stayed unmatched. Germline V CDR1 and CDR2: SGHRS, YFSETQ. The CDR3 nucleotides read TGCGCCAGTAGGACGACAGGGAATTCACCCCTCCACTTT. Protein product: CASRTTGNSPLHF.

The V and J genes are TRBV15 and TRBJ2-6; tentatively, D is TRBD1 (5 bases). Germline lookup yields CDR1 LNHNV and CDR2 YYDKDF (reference sequence). The CDR3 extends over 15 amino acids. V was cut by 7 bases and J by 1 base, with 11 bases left in between. This chain's CDR3 is CATTSRQSGANVLTF. Written as DNA, the CDR3 is TGTGCCACCACTTCTCGACAGTCTGGGGCCAACGTCCTGACTTTC.